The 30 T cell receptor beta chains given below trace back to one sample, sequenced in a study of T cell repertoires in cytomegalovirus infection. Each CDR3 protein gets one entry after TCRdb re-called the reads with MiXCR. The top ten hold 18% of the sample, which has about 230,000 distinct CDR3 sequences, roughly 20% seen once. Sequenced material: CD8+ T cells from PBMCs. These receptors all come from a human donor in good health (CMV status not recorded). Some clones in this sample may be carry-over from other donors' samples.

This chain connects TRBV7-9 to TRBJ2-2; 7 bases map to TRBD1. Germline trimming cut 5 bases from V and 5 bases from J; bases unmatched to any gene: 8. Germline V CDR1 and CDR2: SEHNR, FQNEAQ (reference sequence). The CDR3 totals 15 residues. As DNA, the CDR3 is TGTGCCAGCAGCCCCCCGGGACAGCTTACCGGGGAGCTGTTTTTT. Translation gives CASSPPGQLTGELFF.

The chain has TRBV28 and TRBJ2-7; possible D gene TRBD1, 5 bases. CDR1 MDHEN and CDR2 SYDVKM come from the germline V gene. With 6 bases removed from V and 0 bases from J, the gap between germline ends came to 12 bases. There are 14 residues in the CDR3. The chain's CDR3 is CASRPRVSSYEQYF. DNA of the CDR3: TGTGCCAGCAGGCCCAGGGTTAGCTCCTACGAGCAGTACTTC.

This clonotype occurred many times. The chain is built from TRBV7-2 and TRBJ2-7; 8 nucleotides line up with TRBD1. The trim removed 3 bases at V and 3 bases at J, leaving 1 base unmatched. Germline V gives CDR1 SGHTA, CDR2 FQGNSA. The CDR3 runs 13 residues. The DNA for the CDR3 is TGTGCCAGCAGCTTTGACAGGGGCTACGAGCAGTACTTC. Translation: CASSFDRGYEQYF.

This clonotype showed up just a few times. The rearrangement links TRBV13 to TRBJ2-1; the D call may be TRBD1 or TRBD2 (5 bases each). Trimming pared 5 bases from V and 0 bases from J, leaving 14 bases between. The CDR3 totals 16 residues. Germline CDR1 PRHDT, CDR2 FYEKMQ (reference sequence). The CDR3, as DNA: TGTGCCAGCAGCCTGGGACCACCGAGCTCCTACAATGAGCAGTTCTTC. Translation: CASSLGPPSSYNEQFF.

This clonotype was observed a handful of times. The DNA of the CDR3 is TGTGCCACCGCGGACAGAGGGAGGGAGTATGGCTACACCTTC. Its translation: CATADRGREYGYTF. This chain connects TRBV15 to TRBJ1-2; D perhaps matches TRBD1 (6 bases). The CDR3 runs 14 residues. Germline V CDR1 and CDR2: LNHNV, YYDKDF (reference sequence). V lost 8 bases and J 5 bases, leaving 18 bases between the germline ends.

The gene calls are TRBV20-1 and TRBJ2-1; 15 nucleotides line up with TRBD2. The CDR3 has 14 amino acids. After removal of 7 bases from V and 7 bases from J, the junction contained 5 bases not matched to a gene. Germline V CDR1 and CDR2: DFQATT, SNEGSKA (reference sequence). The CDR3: CSVRTSGGDNEQFF. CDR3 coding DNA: TGCAGTGTTCGGACTAGCGGGGGGGATAATGAGCAGTTCTTC.

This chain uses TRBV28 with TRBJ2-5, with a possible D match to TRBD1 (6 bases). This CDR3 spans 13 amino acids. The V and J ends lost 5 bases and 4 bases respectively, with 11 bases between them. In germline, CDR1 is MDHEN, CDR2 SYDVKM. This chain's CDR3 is CASSPRTAETQYF. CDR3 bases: TGTGCCAGCAGTCCAAGGACAGCAGAGACCCAGTACTTC.

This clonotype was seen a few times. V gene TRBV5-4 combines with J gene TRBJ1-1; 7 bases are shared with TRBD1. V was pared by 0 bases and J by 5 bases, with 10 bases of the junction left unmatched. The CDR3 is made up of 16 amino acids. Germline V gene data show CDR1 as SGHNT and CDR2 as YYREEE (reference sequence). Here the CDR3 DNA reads TGTGCCAGCAGCTTGGGGCCAGGGGGACCGGAGACTGAAGCTTTCTTT. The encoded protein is CASSLGPGGPETEAFF.

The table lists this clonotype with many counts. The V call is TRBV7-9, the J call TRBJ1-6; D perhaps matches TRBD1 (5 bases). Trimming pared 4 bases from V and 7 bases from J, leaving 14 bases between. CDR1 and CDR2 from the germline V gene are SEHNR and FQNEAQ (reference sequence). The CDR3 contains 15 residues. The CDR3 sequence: CASSSGVTENSPLHF. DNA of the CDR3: TGTGCCAGCAGCTCCGGAGTGACAGAAAATTCACCCCTCCACTTT.

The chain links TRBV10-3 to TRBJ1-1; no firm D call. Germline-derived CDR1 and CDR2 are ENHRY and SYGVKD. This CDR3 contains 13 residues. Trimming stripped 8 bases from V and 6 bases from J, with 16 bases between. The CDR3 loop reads CAISEGLPPEAFF. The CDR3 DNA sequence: TGTGCCATCTCCGAGGGCCTCCCGCCTGAAGCTTTCTTT.

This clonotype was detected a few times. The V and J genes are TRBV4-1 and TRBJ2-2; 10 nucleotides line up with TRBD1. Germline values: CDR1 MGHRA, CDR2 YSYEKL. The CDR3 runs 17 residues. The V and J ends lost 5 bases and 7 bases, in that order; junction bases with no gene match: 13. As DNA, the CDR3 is TGCGCCAGCAGCGAGTACTTGACAGGGGGCGCCGACGGGGAGCTGTTTTTT. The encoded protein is CASSEYLTGGADGELFF.

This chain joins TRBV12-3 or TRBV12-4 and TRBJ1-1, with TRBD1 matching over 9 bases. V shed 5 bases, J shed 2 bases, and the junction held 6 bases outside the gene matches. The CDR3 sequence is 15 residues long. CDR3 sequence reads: CASSTPGQGNTEAFF. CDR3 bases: TGTGCCAGCAGTACCCCGGGACAGGGTAACACTGAAGCTTTCTTT.

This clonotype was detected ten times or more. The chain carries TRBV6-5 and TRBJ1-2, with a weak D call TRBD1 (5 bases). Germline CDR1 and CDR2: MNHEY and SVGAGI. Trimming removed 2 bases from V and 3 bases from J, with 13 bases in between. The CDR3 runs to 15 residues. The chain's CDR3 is CASSYGKGLDYGYTF. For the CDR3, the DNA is TGTGCCAGCAGTTACGGGAAGGGGCTAGACTATGGCTACACCTTC.

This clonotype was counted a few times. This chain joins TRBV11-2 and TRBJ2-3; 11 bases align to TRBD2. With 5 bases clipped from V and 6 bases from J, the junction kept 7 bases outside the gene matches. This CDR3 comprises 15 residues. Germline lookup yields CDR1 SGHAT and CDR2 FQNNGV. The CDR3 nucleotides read TGTGCCAGCAGCGGTAGCGGGGGGGTAGTCGATACGCAGTATTTT. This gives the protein CASSGSGGVVDTQYF.

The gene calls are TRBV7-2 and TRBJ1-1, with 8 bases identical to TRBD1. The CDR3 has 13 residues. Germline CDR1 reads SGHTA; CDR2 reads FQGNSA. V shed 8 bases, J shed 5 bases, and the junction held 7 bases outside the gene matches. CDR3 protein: CASGGQGRTEAFF. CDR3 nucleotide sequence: TGTGCCAGCGGAGGACAGGGTCGGACTGAAGCTTTCTTT.

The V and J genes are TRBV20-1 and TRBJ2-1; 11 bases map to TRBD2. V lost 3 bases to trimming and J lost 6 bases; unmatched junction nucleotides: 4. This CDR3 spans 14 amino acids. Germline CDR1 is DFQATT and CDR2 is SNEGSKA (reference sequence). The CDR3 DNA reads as TGCAGTGCTAGGGGGACTAGCGGATTCAATGAGCAGTTCTTC. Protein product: CSARGTSGFNEQFF.

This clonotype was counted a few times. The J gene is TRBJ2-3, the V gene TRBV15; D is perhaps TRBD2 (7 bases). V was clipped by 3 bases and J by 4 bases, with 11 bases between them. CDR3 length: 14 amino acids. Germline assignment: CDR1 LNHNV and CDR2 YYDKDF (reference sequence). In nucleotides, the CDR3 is TGTGCCACCAGCAGGAGGGGGGGCTCAGATACGCAGTATTTT. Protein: CATSRRGGSDTQYF.

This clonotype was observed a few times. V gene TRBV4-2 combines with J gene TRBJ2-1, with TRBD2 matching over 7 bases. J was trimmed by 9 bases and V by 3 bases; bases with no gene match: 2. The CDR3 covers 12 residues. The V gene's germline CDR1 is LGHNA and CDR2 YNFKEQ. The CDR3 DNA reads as TGTGCCAGCAGCCATTTAGCGGGTGAGCAGTTCTTC. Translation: CASSHLAGEQFF.

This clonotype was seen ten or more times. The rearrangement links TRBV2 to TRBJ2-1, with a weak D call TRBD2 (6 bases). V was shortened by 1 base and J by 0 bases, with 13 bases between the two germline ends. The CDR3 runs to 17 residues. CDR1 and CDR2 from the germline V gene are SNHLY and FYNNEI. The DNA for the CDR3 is TGTGCCAGCAGTGAAGGGACTAAGCAGAGCTCCTACAATGAGCAGTTCTTC. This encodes CASSEGTKQSSYNEQFF.

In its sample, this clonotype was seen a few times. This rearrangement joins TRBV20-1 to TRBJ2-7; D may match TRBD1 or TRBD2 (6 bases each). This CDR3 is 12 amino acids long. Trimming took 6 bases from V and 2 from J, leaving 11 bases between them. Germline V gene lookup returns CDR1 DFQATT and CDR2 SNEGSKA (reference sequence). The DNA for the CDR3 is TGCAGTGCGAGGGGGGAAACCTACGAGCAGTACTTC. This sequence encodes CSARGETYEQYF.

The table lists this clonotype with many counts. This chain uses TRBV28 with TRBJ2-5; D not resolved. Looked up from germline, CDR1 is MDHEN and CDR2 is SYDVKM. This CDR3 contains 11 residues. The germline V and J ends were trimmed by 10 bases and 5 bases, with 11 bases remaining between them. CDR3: CATSPGETQYF. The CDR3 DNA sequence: TGTGCCACCTCACCTGGGGAGACCCAGTACTTC.

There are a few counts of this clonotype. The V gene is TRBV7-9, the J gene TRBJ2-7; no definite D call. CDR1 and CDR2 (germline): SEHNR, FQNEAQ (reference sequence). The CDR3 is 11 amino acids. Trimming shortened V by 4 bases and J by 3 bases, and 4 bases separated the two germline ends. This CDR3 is CASSSNYEQYF. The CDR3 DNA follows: TGTGCCAGCAGCTCCAACTACGAGCAGTACTTC. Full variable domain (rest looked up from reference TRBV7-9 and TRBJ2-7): DTGVSQNPRHKITKRGQNVTFRCDPISEHNRLYWYRQTLGQGPEFLTYFQNEAQLEKSRLLSDRFSAERPKGSFSTLEIQRTEQGDSAMYLCASSSNYEQYFGPGTRLTVT.

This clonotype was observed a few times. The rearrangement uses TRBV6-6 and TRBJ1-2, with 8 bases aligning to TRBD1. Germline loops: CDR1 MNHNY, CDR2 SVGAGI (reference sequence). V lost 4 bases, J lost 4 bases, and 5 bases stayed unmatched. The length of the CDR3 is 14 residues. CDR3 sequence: CASSSSDRGYGYTF. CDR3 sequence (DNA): TGTGCCAGCAGTTCGAGCGACAGGGGCTATGGCTACACCTTC.

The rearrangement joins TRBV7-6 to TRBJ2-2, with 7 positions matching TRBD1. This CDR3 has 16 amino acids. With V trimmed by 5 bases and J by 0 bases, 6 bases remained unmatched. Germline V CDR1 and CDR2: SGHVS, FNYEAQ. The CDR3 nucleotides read TGTGCCAGCAGCGTAACCGGGACAGCGAACACCGGGGAGCTGTTTTTT. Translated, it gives CASSVTGTANTGELFF.

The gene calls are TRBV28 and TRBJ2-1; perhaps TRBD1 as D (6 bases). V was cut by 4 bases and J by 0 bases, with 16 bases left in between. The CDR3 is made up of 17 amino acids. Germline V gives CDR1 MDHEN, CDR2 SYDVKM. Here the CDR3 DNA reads TGTGCCAGCAGTTCATCCTTGGACAGCAGCTCCTACAATGAGCAGTTCTTC. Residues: CASSSSLDSSSYNEQFF.

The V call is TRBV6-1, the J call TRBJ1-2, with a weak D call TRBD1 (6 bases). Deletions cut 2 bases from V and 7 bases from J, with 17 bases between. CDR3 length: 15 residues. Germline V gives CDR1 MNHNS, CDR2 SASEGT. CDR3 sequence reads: CASSEKIWTALGYTF. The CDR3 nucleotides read TGTGCCAGCAGTGAAAAGATTTGGACAGCGCTTGGCTACACCTTC.

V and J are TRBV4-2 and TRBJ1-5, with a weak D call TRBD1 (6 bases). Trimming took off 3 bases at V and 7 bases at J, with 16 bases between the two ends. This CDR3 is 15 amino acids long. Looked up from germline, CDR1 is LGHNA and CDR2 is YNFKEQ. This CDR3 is CASSHQQGVVQPQHF. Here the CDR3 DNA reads TGTGCCAGCAGCCATCAACAGGGAGTGGTACAGCCCCAGCATTTT.

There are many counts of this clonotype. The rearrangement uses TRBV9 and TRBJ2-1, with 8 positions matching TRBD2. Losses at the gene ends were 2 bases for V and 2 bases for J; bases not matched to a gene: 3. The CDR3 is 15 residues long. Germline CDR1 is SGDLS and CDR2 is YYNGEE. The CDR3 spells CASSVLAGAYNEQFF. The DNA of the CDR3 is TGTGCCAGCAGCGTCCTAGCGGGTGCCTACAATGAGCAGTTCTTC. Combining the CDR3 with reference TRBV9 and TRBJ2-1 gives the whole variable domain DSGVTQTPKHLITATGQRVTLRCSPRSGDLSVYWYQQSLDQGLQFLIQYYNGEERAKGNILERFSAQQFPDLHSELNLSSLELGDSALYFCASSVLAGAYNEQFFGPGTRLTVL.

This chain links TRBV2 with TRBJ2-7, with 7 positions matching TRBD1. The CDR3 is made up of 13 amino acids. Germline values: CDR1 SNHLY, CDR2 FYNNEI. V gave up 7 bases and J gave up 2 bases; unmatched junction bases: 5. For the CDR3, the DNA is TGTGCCAGCATGGACAGGACCCCCTACGAGCAGTACTTC. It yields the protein CASMDRTPYEQYF. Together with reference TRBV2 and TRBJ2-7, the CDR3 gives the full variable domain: EPEVTQTPSHQVTQMGQEVILRCVPISNHLYFYWYRQILGQKVEFLVSFYNNEISEKSEIFDDQFSVERPDGSNFTLKIRSTKLEDSAMYFCASMDRTPYEQYFGPGTRLTVT.

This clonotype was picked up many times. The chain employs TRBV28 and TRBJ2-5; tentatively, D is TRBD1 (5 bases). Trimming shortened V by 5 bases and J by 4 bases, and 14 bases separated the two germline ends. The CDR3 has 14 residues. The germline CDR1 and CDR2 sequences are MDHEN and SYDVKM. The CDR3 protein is CASSQGAAGETQYF. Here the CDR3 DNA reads TGTGCCAGCAGTCAGGGTGCCGCAGGAGAGACCCAGTACTTC.